This is a list of T cell receptor beta chains from one sample in a study of cytomegalovirus exposure and HLA in healthy donors. Generated by immunoSEQ multiplex PCR, the TCRdb table keeps only in-frame clones and is missing some. The sample lists hundreds of thousands of clones, about 79% occurring once. Sequenced material: PBMCs. Receptor source: a man aged 18-30 years in good health and CMV-seronegative. Each CDR3 is given with its conserved first and last residue. Fields, in order: clone size, J gene, V gene, D gene, CDR3 DNA, CDR3 protein. D genes are given only for firm matches. A clone size is listed for some rows: how often the clone was seen (once, few, many), or a class if it is expanded.

NA	TRBJ1-6	TRBV7-9	NA	TGTGCCAGCAGCCCTACAGGGATGGGATCACCCCTCCACTTT	CASSPTGMGSPLHF
NA	TRBJ2-1	TRBV20-1	NA	TGCAGTGCTCGACAGGACAATGAGCAGTTCTTC	CSARQDNEQFF
once	TRBJ1-2	TRBV4-3	TRBD1	TGCGCCAGCAGCCAAGGGACAGGGGGCACGGATGGCTACACCTTC	CASSQGTGGTDGYTF
NA	TRBJ2-7	TRBV27	TRBD2	TGTGCCAGCAGCTATGGACTAGCCTACGAGCAGTACTTC	CASSYGLAYEQYF
NA	TRBJ1-2	TRBV7-9	NA	TGTGCCAGCAGGGCGGATTTCTATGGCTACACCTTC	CASRADFYGYTF
NA	TRBJ2-3	TRBV7-9	NA	TGTGCCAGCAGCTTAATCTCTGCTACTAGCACAGATACGCAGTATTTT	CASSLISATSTDTQYF
once	TRBJ2-3	TRBV5-1	TRBD1	TGCGCCAGCAGCGTACAGGGGATGAGCACAGATACGCAGTATTTT	CASSVQGMSTDTQYF
NA	TRBJ1-6	TRBV4-3	NA	TGCGCCAGCAGCCAAGATATTATGGGGAGCTCCTATAATTCACCCCTCCACTTT	CASSQDIMGSSYNSPLHF
NA	TRBJ2-3	TRBV19	TRBD2	TGTGCCAGTAGTATTAGTCTAGCGGGGGAATCTTCCTACACAGATACGCAGTATTTT	CASSISLAGESSYTDTQYF
NA	TRBJ2-3	TRBV7-8	TRBD1	TGTGCCAGCAGCCTGGACAGGGCTGATCGTGGTGGTACGCAGTATTTT	CASSLDRADRGGTQYF